A single sample gave rise to the 5 T cell receptor beta chains below, sequenced in a study of sequential checkpoint blockade in melanoma. Treatment denoted: randomized to nivolumab then ipilimumab (arm A) or the reverse (arm B). Profiling relied on immunoSEQ multiplex PCR, and the TCRdb table lists in-frame clones only, not all of them. Among some 9,200 clones listed, 20% to 25% were seen once. This material consisted of tumor tissue (inferred from file names), taken from a patient given nivolumab and ipilimumab in sequence. The receptors here all came from a human donor with melanoma.

CDR3 in amino acids: CASSYANFNQPQHF. The CDR3 DNA reads as TGTGCCAGCAGTTATGCCAATTTCAATCAGCCCCAGCATTTT. The chain employs TRBV6-8 and TRBJ1-5; D is uncertain. This CDR3 contains 14 residues. The germline V gene has CDR1 MNHGY and CDR2 SAAAGT. Trimming took off 3 bases at V and 3 bases at J, with 9 bases between the two ends.

In its sample, this clone ranks as medium-sized. Relative to the germline gene, one junction end is altered; a read error may explain this. The chain carries TRBV6-8 and TRBJ1-4; 8 bases are a match to TRBD1. There are 14 residues in the CDR3. Germline lookup yields CDR1 MNHGY and CDR2 SAAAGT. In DNA, the CDR3 is TGTGCCATCAGTCCAGGGGGCGAGAATGAAAAACTGTTTTTT. Amino acids: CAISPGGENEKLFF.

This chain uses TRBV13 with TRBJ2-2, with 8 bases aligning to TRBD2. The germline V gene has CDR1 PRHDT and CDR2 FYEKMQ (reference sequence). The V and J ends lost 4 bases and 4 bases, in that order; junction bases with no gene match: 5. This CDR3 has 15 amino acids. This chain's CDR3 is CASSWRGAGTGELFF. CDR3 in DNA: TGTGCCAGCAGCTGGCGGGGGGCCGGCACCGGGGAGCTGTTTTTT.

The chain employs TRBV19 and TRBJ1-6; 8 bases map to TRBD1. The CDR3 is 15 amino acids. Germline V gene sequence: CDR1 LNHDA, CDR2 SQIVND (reference sequence). Trimming removed 5 bases from V and 4 bases from J; junction bases left unmatched: 4. CDR3 DNA: TGTGCCAGTAGTCCGCGGACAGGGTATAATTCACCCCTCCACTTT. Encoded protein: CASSPRTGYNSPLHF.

The chain links TRBV18 to TRBJ2-3; TRBD2 aligns across 14 bases. Germline loops: CDR1 KGHSH, CDR2 LQKENI. The CDR3 length is 18 residues. V gave up 3 bases and J gave up 3 bases; unmatched junction bases: 8. The CDR3 spells CASSPGLAGAIGTDTQYF. The CDR3 region has the DNA TGTGCCAGCTCACCGGGACTAGCGGGGGCCATTGGGACAGATACGCAGTATTTT. Complete variable domain (other parts from reference TRBV18 and TRBJ2-3): NAGVMQNPRHLVRRRGQEARLRCSPMKGHSHVYWYRQLPEEGLKFMVYLQKENIIDESGMPKERFSAEFPKEGPSILRIQQVVRGDSAAYFCASSPGLAGAIGTDTQYFGPGTRLTVL.